These T cell receptor beta chains were read from a single sample in a study of cytomegalovirus exposure and HLA in healthy donors. The protocol was immunoSEQ multiplex PCR, while the TCRdb copy is restricted to in-frame clones and leaves out a portion. The table includes 200,000 to 250,000 clones, 82% detected once. The sample taken for sequencing was PBMCs. All receptors come from a middle-aged woman in good health and CMV-seronegative. The CDR3 runs from the conserved cysteine through the conserved F or W. D genes are given only for firm matches. Clone size is given for some rows only: seen once, a few or many times, or a class if the clone is expanded.

TGTGCCAGTATAGACGGGACAGGGGGTCAGCCCCAGCATTTT	CASIDGTGGQPQHF	14	TRBD1	TRBV19	TRBJ1-5	NA
TGCGCCAGCAGTGAGACATCCTGGTACAGCCCCTACGAGCAGTACTTC	CASSETSWYSPYEQYF	16	NA	TRBV10-2	TRBJ2-7	NA
TGTGCCAGCAGCACGCCGACAGGTACTTATGGCTACACCTTC	CASSTPTGTYGYTF	14	NA	TRBV11-2	TRBJ1-2	NA
TGTGCCAGCAGCTCGCGGACGGGGCAGGGGTTGGGCAATGAGCAGTTCTTC	CASSSRTGQGLGNEQFF	17	NA	TRBV7-8	TRBJ2-1	once
TGTGCCAGCAGCCGTTGGGGAGCCACCACCGGGGAGACCCAGTACTTC	CASSRWGATTGETQYF	16	NA	TRBV27	TRBJ2-5	NA
TGTGCCAGCAGCTTTTACAGGGGGCAGGATGAGCAGTTCTTC	CASSFYRGQDEQFF	14	TRBD1	TRBV7-9	TRBJ2-1	once
TGTGCCAGCAGCTTGTCCGACAAGGACTACGAGCAGTACTTC	CASSLSDKDYEQYF	14	NA	TRBV5-4	TRBJ2-7	NA
TGTGCCACCAGCAGAACACGAACAGGGTCGGGGTCACCCCTCCACTTT	CATSRTRTGSGSPLHF	16	NA	TRBV15	TRBJ1-6	NA
TGCAGCGTCGGGTTGAACACTGAAGCTTTCTTT	CSVGLNTEAFF	11	NA	TRBV29-1	TRBJ1-1	NA
TGTGCCAGCAGCTTGGCTCGGGGAAGCGAGCAGTACTTC	CASSLARGSEQYF	13	NA	TRBV5-4	TRBJ2-7	NA
TGCGCCAGCAGCTTGGTGCTTGGGGGGAGGACTGAAGCTTTCTTT	CASSLVLGGRTEAFF	15	NA	TRBV5-1	TRBJ1-1	few
TGTGCCAGCAGCAGACGGGACACTGGATGGGCTTTCTTT	CASSRRDTGWAFF	13	NA	TRBV11-2	TRBJ1-1	few
TGTGCCAGCAGTTTATCAGACTCAGGGGGCGCATATGGCTACACCTTC	CASSLSDSGGAYGYTF	16	TRBD1	TRBV28	TRBJ1-2	NA
TGTGCCAGCAGCTGGGGACAGGGGAGCTCTGGGGCCAACGTCCTGACTTTC	CASSWGQGSSGANVLTF	17	TRBD1	TRBV11-2	TRBJ2-6	NA
TGTGCCAGCAGCACGGGACAGCTATCAACTAATGAAAAACTGTTTTTT	CASSTGQLSTNEKLFF	16	TRBD1	TRBV5-5	TRBJ1-4	few
TGTGCCAGCAGTCGCATGGCGGGCGGGGTACATTTGGACACTGAAGCTTTCTTT	CASSRMAGGVHLDTEAFF	18	NA	TRBV7-9	TRBJ1-1	NA
TGCAGCGCACCGGGACAGCTGAACACTGAAGCTTTCTTT	CSAPGQLNTEAFF	13	TRBD1	TRBV29-1	TRBJ1-1	NA
TGTGCCAGCATGCAAGCGGGGGGGCCGGACAATGAGCAGTTCTTC	CASMQAGGPDNEQFF	15	TRBD2	TRBV27	TRBJ2-1	NA
TGTGCCAGCAGCTTTTCCCGAGACAGGAATTCACCCCTCCACTTT	CASSFSRDRNSPLHF	15	NA	TRBV7-3	TRBJ1-6	NA
TGTGCCAGTAGTATGGGGGGGGCCGGTGAGCAGTTCTTC	CASSMGGAGEQFF	13	NA	TRBV19	TRBJ2-1	NA
TGCGCCAGCAGCTTGGGACAGGGATGGAATGAGCAGTTCTTC	CASSLGQGWNEQFF	14	TRBD1	TRBV5-1	TRBJ2-1	once
TGTGCCTGGAGTAACAGTTACAACTACGAGCAGTACTTC	CAWSNSYNYEQYF	13	NA	TRBV30	TRBJ2-7	NA
TGTGCCAGCAAAGAGAGACCGGGACAGGGGTATCAGCCCCAGCATTTT	CASKERPGQGYQPQHF	16	TRBD1	TRBV2	TRBJ1-5	once
TGTGCCAGCAGCGTCCGGGGACAGGGGGCAGGAGACACTGAAGCTTTCTTT	CASSVRGQGAGDTEAFF	17	TRBD1	TRBV9	TRBJ1-1	NA
TGTGCCAGCAGTGAAGCCCGTTCAGTCCAAGCTTTCTTT	CASSEARSVQAFF	13	NA	TRBV2	TRBJ1-1	NA
TGCAGCGTTGAAAGGTCGAGCGTGGCAGATACGCAGTATTTT	CSVERSSVADTQYF	14	NA	TRBV29-1	TRBJ2-3	once
TGTGCCAGCAGTTACGGGACAGGGGGGGACTATGGCTACACCTTC	CASSYGTGGDYGYTF	15	TRBD1	TRBV6-5	TRBJ1-2	NA
TGTGCCAGCAGCCGGGGGGGAAACACAGATACGCAGTATTTT	CASSRGGNTDTQYF	14	TRBD2	TRBV7-2	TRBJ2-3	NA
TGCGCCAGCTTACAGGGGACGGCATATTTTCCGGCTAATGAAAAACTGTTTTTT	CASLQGTAYFPANEKLFF	18	TRBD1	TRBV5-1	TRBJ1-4	NA
TGCGCCAGCAGCTTGGTCAAGACCCAGTACTTC	CASSLVKTQYF	11	NA	TRBV5-1	TRBJ2-5	NA
TGTGCCAGCAGCGGGAGTGGAGCCAACTATGGCTACACCTTC	CASSGSGANYGYTF	14	NA	TRBV2	TRBJ1-2	NA
TGTGCCAGCTGCAAGCGTCACCTACGCAATCAGCCCCAGCATTTT	CASCKRHLRNQPQHF	15	NA	TRBV28	TRBJ1-5	NA
TGTGCCAGCAGTAATTTCGACGAGCAGTACTTC	CASSNFDEQYF	11	NA	TRBV25-1	TRBJ2-7	NA
TGTGCCAGCAGTCTAAGCGGGACCCTCAATGAGCAGTTCTTC	CASSLSGTLNEQFF	14	TRBD2	TRBV28	TRBJ2-1	NA
TGCGCCAGCAGCCAAGATCCCTCTAGCGGTCAGCAGTTCTTC	CASSQDPSSGQQFF	14	TRBD2	TRBV4-1	TRBJ2-1	NA